The present entry profiles one T cell receptor beta chain with its context. V dropped 7 bases and J dropped 0; count of bases not matched to a gene: 5. This CDR3 region has 14 residues. Germline values: CDR1 LNHDA, CDR2 SQIVND (reference sequence). This specimen comes from a study of blood T cell repertoires in COVID-19. This table comes from immunoSEQ multiplex PCR, and its TCRdb copy is limited to in-frame clones, with some not included. Seen here are 260,000 or so clones, around 90% observed once, and the top ten hold 2.5% to 3%. The chain employs TRBV19 and TRBJ1-2, with TRBD1 identical over 7 bases. Specimen: PBMCs or T cells enriched from blood (not recorded which). The receptor comes from a young woman with acute COVID-19. The CDR3 coding sequence is TGTGCCAGTACCTCGACAGGGACTAACTATGGCTACACCTTC. This gives the protein CASTSTGTNYGYTF. Full variable domain (remainder filled in from reference TRBV19 and TRBJ1-2): DGGITQSPKYLFRKEGQNVTLSCEQNLNHDAMYWYRQDPGQGLRLIYYSQIVNDFQKGDIAEGYSVSREKKESFPLTVTSAQKNPTAFYLCASTSTGTNYGYTFGSGTRLTVV.